The present entry profiles one T cell receptor (beta chain) with its context. Looked up from germline, CDR1 is SGHVS and CDR2 is FNYEAQ. V dropped 5 bases and J dropped 5 bases, with 15 bases sitting between them. CDR3 size: 14 residues. The authors made TCR cDNA by 5'RACE template switching, adding a universal primer site and UMIs. TCRdb itself ran the 5' RACE reads through MiXCR, one entry per CDR3 protein. The repertoire holds a few hundred thousand distinct CDR3 sequences, with about 3.5% as singletons. These data are taken from a study of T cells after yellow fever vaccination. The rearrangement joins TRBV7-6 to TRBJ1-1; D unclear. The sequence came from a man aged 18-30 years who received the YFV17D yellow fever vaccine. Sequenced here: PBMCs, sampled on the day of the yellow fever booster vaccination. In nucleotides, the CDR3 is TGTGCCAGCAGCCTCACGACGGGGAAAACTGAAGCTTTCTTT. Translation gives CASSLTTGKTEAFF.